What follows are 18 T cell receptor beta chains derived from one specimen sequenced in a study of a mutant IDH1 vaccine in newly diagnosed glioma. No cognate antigen is known for these TCRs. Time point reported: week 11, during vaccination. A single vaccine dose contained 300 ug of mutant IDH1 20-mer peptide, and topical imiquimod was used with it. Method: immunoSEQ multiplex PCR; TCRdb's copy keeps in-frame clones and lacks some. The sample holds under 55,000 clones, about 91% seen once. Source: PBMCs, taken from a glioma patient whose treatment included an IDH1 peptide vaccine. These receptors were collected from a man aged 45-65 years with glioma.

This chain links TRBV7-9 with TRBJ2-7; tentatively, D is TRBD1 or TRBD2 (5 bases each). Germline V gives CDR1 SEHNR, CDR2 FQNEAQ (reference sequence). Trimming cost V 0 bases and J 5 bases, with 11 bases left between them. This CDR3 is 14 amino acids long. CDR3 loop: CASSLAEGTHEQYF. For the CDR3, the DNA is TGTGCCAGCAGCTTAGCCGAAGGGACGCACGAGCAGTACTTC.

The chain recombines TRBV6-1 with TRBJ2-5; a weak D match, TRBD1 (6 bases). Germline V gene sequence: CDR1 MNHNS, CDR2 SASEGT. Trimming took 7 bases from V and 4 from J, leaving 16 bases between them. The CDR3 sequence is 14 residues long. Here the CDR3 DNA reads TGTGCCAGCACTGCAGGGCAGGGGACAGAGACCCAGTACTTC. Its translation is CASTAGQGTETQYF.

The genes are TRBV1 and TRBJ1-5; the listed D gene, TRBD1, was not tested against the DNA. TRBV1 is a pseudogene. This CDR3 region has 17 residues. CDR3 DNA: TGCACCAGCAGGCCGGGACAGGCAAAATTAAGCAATCAGCCCCAGCATTTT. Protein product: CTSRPGQAKLSNQPQHF.

The CDR3 region has the DNA TGTGCCAGCAGCCCTGGCGGGGCAACTAATGAAAAACTGTTTTTT. Protein product: CASSPGGATNEKLFF. The chain combines TRBV5-4 with TRBJ1-4; D is ambiguous. This CDR3 has 15 amino acids. Germline loops: CDR1 SGHNT, CDR2 YYREEE (reference sequence). With 4 bases removed from V and 0 bases from J, the gap between germline ends came to 10 bases.

This clone was seen just once. The chain has TRBV6-5 and TRBJ2-7; tentative D call: TRBD1 (5 bases). Trimming left V 2 bases short and J 5 bases short, with 16 bases between. The germline gives CDR1 MNHEY, CDR2 SVGAGI. This CDR3 region has 15 residues. This CDR3 is CASSYAGRVRDEQYF. The CDR3 DNA sequence: TGTGCCAGCAGTTACGCCGGCAGGGTTAGGGACGAGCAGTACTTC.

This clone was seen only a few times. The chain uses TRBV27 and TRBJ2-7, with TRBD1 as a possible D gene (5 bases). Germline loops: CDR1 MNHEY, CDR2 SMNVEV (reference sequence). The V end lost 6 bases, the J end lost 7 bases, and 13 bases lay between the germline ends. The CDR3 is made up of 12 amino acids. CDR3 bases: TGTGCCAGCAGCCCCAAAGGACAAGAGCAGTACTTC. Translated, it gives CASSPKGQEQYF.

CDR3 DNA sequence: TGTGCCAGTAGTATAACGGGGAATCAGCCCCAGCATTTT. Translating gives CASSITGNQPQHF. The chain has TRBV19 and TRBJ1-5; D is uncertain. The CDR3 extends over 13 amino acids. V was cut by 2 bases and J by 4 bases, with 6 bases left in between. Germline V gene lookup returns CDR1 LNHDA and CDR2 SQIVND (reference sequence).

This chain connects TRBV30 to TRBJ2-2, with 7 bases that match TRBD2. The V and J ends lost 4 bases and 2 bases, in that order; junction bases with no gene match: 7. The CDR3 runs to 15 residues. Germline V gene lookup returns CDR1 GTSNPN and CDR2 SVGIG (reference sequence). CDR3: CAWNSAGVNTGELFF. CDR3 DNA sequence: TGTGCCTGGAATTCCGCGGGAGTAAACACCGGGGAGCTGTTTTTT.

This chain uses TRBV28 with TRBJ1-3; D gene ambiguous. This CDR3 region has 12 residues. Per germline, CDR1 MDHEN and CDR2 SYDVKM. Trimming shortened V by 6 bases and J by 4 bases, and 7 bases separated the two germline ends. CDR3 sequence (DNA): TGTGCCAGCAGCGCATTCGGAAACACCATATATTTT. It codes for CASSAFGNTIYF.

V gene TRBV5-1 combines with J gene TRBJ2-1; 11 positions match TRBD2. This CDR3 spans 16 amino acids. Germline V gives CDR1 SGHRS, CDR2 YFSETQ. V was clipped by 0 bases and J by 5 bases; unmatched bases: 4. Here the CDR3 reads CASSLGPSGGNNEQFF. In DNA form, the CDR3 reads TGCGCCAGCAGCTTGGGCCCTAGCGGGGGGAACAATGAGCAGTTCTTC.

The genes are TRBV7-9 and TRBJ2-7; 12 nucleotides align to TRBD2. Germline assignment: CDR1 SEHNR and CDR2 FQNEAQ (reference sequence). The CDR3 has 14 residues. V was clipped by 5 bases and J by 4 bases; unmatched bases: 3. For the CDR3, the DNA is TGTGCCAGCAGCCAGACTAGCGGGAGATACGAGCAGTACTTC. It is translated as CASSQTSGRYEQYF.

This rearrangement joins TRBV28 to TRBJ1-2; no definite D call. V lost 7 bases to trimming and J lost 2 bases, with 8 bases between them. Germline-derived CDR1 and CDR2 are MDHEN and SYDVKM. The CDR3 runs to 12 residues. The CDR3 DNA follows: TGTGCCAGCATAGGAGGGAACTATGGCTACACCTTC. Its translation: CASIGGNYGYTF.

The chain recombines TRBV30 with TRBJ1-4, with D uncertain. V shed 4 bases and J shed 7 bases, with 10 bases lying between them. Germline CDR1 is GTSNPN and CDR2 is SVGIG (reference sequence). CDR3 length: 12 residues. The DNA for the CDR3 is TGTGCCTGGAACCCAGCGGGTGAAAAACTGTTTTTT. It codes for CAWNPAGEKLFF.

The chain links TRBV5-1 to TRBJ2-7; D perhaps matches TRBD1 (7 bases). Trimming shortened V by 4 bases and J by 5 bases, and 19 bases separated the two germline ends. CDR1 and CDR2 from the germline V gene are SGHRS and YFSETQ. The CDR3 is 15 amino acids. The CDR3 DNA reads as TGCGCCAGCAGCGTTGGAGGGATGACAGGGAACGAGCAGTACTTC. Amino acid sequence: CASSVGGMTGNEQYF.

There are a few counts of this clone. The chain joins TRBV7-9 to TRBJ2-3; TRBD2 matches at 11 bases. The CDR3 has 15 residues. Per the germline V gene, CDR1 is SEHNR and CDR2 is FQNEAQ (reference sequence). V trimming: 5 bases; J trimming: 3 bases; junction bases outside the gene matches: 4. DNA for the CDR3: TGTGCCAGCAGCCCGACTAGCGGGACAACAGATACGCAGTATTTT. Its translation is CASSPTSGTTDTQYF.

This chain links TRBV5-4 with TRBJ2-3; 9 bases map to TRBD2. The V segment lost 4 bases and the J segment 4 bases; nucleotides outside the gene matches: 7. Germline CDR1 and CDR2: SGHNT and YYREEE (reference sequence). The CDR3 is 15 residues long. In nucleotides, the CDR3 is TGTGCCAGCAGCCTACGGACTAGCGCGGCAGATACGCAGTATTTT. Amino acids: CASSLRTSAADTQYF.

The chain is built from TRBV19 and TRBJ1-2; D possibly corresponds to TRBD1 (5 bases). The CDR3 has 16 residues. Per germline, CDR1 LNHDA and CDR2 SQIVND (reference sequence). V gave up 9 bases and J gave up 6 bases, with 26 bases separating them. For the CDR3, the DNA is TGTGCCAGCTTTACTCTCCGGGACGCCCGCGGCGATGGCTACACCTTC. Encoded protein: CASFTLRDARGDGYTF.

The DNA for the CDR3 is TGCGCCAGCAGCCAATTGGTTTTGGCCAAAAACATTCAGTACTTC. This translates into CASSQLVLAKNIQYF. V and J are TRBV4-1 and TRBJ2-4; D gene unclear. Trimming took 2 bases from V and 1 from J, leaving 9 bases between them. CDR1 is MGHRA, CDR2 YSYEKL, per germline. This CDR3 is 15 amino acids long.